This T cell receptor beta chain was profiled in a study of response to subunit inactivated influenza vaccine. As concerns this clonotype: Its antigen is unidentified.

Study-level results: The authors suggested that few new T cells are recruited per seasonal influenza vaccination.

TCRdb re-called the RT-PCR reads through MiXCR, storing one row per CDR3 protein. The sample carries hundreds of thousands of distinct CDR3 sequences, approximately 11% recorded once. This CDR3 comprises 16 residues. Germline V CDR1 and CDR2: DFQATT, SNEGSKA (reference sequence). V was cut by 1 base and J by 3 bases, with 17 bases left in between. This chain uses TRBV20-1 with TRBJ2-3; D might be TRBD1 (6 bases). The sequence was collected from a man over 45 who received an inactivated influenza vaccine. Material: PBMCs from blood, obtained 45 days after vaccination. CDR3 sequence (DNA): TGCAGTGCTAGAGGGGGTGGGGGCGTAAGAACAGATACGCAGTATTTT. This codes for CSARGGGGVRTDTQYF.